This T cell receptor (beta chain) was sequenced during a study of shared clonotypes between healthy human individuals. Method: immunoSEQ multiplex PCR; TCRdb's copy keeps in-frame clones and lacks some. The repertoire includes hundreds of thousands of clones, over 60% of them detected once, and 13% sits in the top ten. The germline CDR1 and CDR2 sequences are SGHKS and YYEKEE (reference sequence). This CDR3 spans 15 amino acids. The V and J ends lost 4 bases and 4 bases respectively, with 15 bases between them. The sequence came from a woman aged 40 to 50 in good health. Some clones in this sample may be carry-over from other donors' samples. Sequencing was carried out using PBMCs. The chain combines TRBV5-5 with TRBJ1-3, with unresolved D. The CDR3 nucleotides are TGTGCCAGCAGCCCCCGGGGAGGGTCCGGAAACACCATATATTTT. It codes for CASSPRGGSGNTIYF.